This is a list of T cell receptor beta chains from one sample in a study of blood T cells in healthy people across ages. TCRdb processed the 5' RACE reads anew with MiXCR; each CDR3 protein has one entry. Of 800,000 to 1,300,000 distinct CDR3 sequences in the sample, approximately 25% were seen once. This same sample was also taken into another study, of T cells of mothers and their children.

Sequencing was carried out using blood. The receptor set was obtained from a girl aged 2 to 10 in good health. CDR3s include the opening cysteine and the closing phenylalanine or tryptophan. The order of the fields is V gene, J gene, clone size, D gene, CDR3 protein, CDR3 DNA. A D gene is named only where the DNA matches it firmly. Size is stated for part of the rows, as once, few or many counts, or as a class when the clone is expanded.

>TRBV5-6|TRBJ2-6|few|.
CASSTGAFSGANVLTF
TGTGCCAGCAGCACTGGAGCATTCTCTGGGGCCAACGTCCTGACTTTC
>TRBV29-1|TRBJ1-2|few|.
CSVDRGFGYGYTF
TGCAGCGTTGACAGGGGCTTTGGGTATGGCTACACCTTC
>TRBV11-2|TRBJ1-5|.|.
CASSFVSGARSQPQHF
TGTGCCAGCAGCTTTGTGTCTGGGGCGAGGAGTCAGCCCCAGCATTTT
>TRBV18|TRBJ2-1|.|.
CASSVGLSYNEQFF
TGTGCCAGCTCGGTGGGCCTCTCCTACAATGAGCAGTTCTTC
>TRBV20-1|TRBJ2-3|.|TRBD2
CSASFGTSGTDTQYF
TGCAGTGCTAGTTTCGGGACTAGCGGCACAGATACGCAGTATTTT
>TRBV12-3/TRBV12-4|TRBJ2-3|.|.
CASSLNLLRTDTQYF
TGTGCCAGCAGTTTAAATCTGCTCCGCACAGATACGCAGTATTTT
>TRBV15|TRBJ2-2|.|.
CATSARSLTGELFF
TGTGCCACCAGCGCTAGATCCCTTACCGGGGAGCTGTTTTTT
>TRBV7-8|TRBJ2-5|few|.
CASSLGNGGQETQYF
TGTGCCAGCAGCCTGGGAAACGGAGGCCAAGAGACCCAGTACTTC
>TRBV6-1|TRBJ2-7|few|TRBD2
CAGENLAESSEQYF
TGTGCCGGAGAGAATCTAGCGGAATCATCGGAGCAGTACTTC
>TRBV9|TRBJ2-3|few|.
CASSVVGSSDTQYF
TGTGCCAGCAGCGTAGTAGGGTCCTCGGATACGCAGTATTTT
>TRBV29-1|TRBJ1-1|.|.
CSVPGTADTEAFF
TGCAGCGTCCCCGGGACCGCCGACACTGAAGCTTTCTTT
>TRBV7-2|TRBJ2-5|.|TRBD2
CASSSTSGVLETQYF
TGTGCCAGCAGCTCGACTAGCGGGGTTTTAGAGACCCAGTACTTC
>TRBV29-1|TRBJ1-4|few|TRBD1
CSVRQGEKLFF
TGCAGCGTTAGACAGGGTGAAAAACTGTTTTTT
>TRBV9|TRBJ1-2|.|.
CASSVEAGYGYTF
TGTGCCAGCAGCGTAGAGGCAGGTTATGGCTACACCTTC
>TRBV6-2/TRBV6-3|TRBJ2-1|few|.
CASSPYPLDEQFF
TGTGCCAGCAGCCCCTACCCTCTAGACGAGCAGTTCTTC
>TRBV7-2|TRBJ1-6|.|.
CASRGGGGFNSPLHF
TGTGCCAGCAGAGGAGGGGGTGGATTTAATTCACCCCTCCACTTT
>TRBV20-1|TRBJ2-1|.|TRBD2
CSAREREAADNEQFF
TGCAGTGCTAGAGAGCGGGAGGCGGCGGACAATGAGCAGTTCTTC
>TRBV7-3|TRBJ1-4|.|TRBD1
CASSLKGQGEEKLFF
TGTGCCAGCAGCTTAAAGGGACAGGGGGAGGAAAAACTGTTTTTT
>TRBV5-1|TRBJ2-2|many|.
CASSLVPNTGELFF
TGTGCCAGCAGCCTCGTACCGAACACCGGGGAGCTGTTTTTT
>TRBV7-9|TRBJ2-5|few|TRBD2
CASSSRTSPETQYF
TGTGCCAGCAGCTCCAGGACTAGCCCCGAGACCCAGTACTTC
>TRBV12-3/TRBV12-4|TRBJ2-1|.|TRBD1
CASSSRQGQWWGQFF
TGTGCCAGCAGTTCTAGACAGGGCCAGTGGTGGGGGCAGTTCTTC
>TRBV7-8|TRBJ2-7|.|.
CASSLDSRLEQYF
TGTGCCAGCAGCTTAGACAGCCGACTCGAGCAGTACTTC
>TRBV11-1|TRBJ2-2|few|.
CASSTNWGTVTGELFF
TGTGCCAGCAGCACGAATTGGGGGACGGTGACCGGGGAGCTGTTTTTT
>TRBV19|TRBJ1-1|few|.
CASSIFNKNTEAFF
TGTGCCAGTAGTATTTTTAACAAGAACACTGAAGCTTTCTTT
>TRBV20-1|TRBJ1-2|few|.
CSAQPDRTLYGYTF
TGCAGTGCCCAGCCCGACAGAACCCTCTATGGCTACACCTTC
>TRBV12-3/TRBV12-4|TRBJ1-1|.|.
CASSWSGTTEAFF
TGTGCCAGCAGTTGGAGTGGTACTACTGAAGCTTTCTTT
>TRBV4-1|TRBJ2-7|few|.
CASSQGWDSYEQYF
TGCGCCAGCAGCCAAGGGTGGGACTCCTACGAGCAGTACTTC
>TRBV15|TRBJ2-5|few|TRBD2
CATSRGGGETQYF
TGTGCCACCAGCAGAGGGGGGGGAGAGACCCAGTACTTC
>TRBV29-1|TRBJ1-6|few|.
CSVWPYGGSYNSPLHF
TGCAGCGTTTGGCCTTACGGCGGCTCCTATAATTCACCCCTCCACTTT
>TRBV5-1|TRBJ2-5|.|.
CASSLNTRKETQYF
TGCGCCAGCAGCTTGAATACAAGGAAAGAGACCCAGTACTTC
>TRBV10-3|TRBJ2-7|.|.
CAISDRGVPYEQYF
TGTGCCATCAGTGACCGAGGGGTCCCTTACGAGCAGTACTTC
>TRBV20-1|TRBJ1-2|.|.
CSARPPLTGRVTNYGYTF
TGCAGTGCTAGACCACCCCTCACAGGGAGAGTCACAAACTATGGCTACACCTTC
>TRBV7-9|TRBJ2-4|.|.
CASSPGFIQYF
TGTGCCAGCAGCCCAGGGTTCATTCAGTACTTC
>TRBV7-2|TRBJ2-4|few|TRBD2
CASSLKGRQAGLAGIQYF
TGTGCCAGCAGCTTAAAAGGGCGCCAGGCCGGACTAGCGGGGATTCAGTACTTC
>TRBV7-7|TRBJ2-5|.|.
CASSFQWGETQYF
TGTGCTAGCAGCTTCCAGTGGGGGGAGACCCAGTACTTC
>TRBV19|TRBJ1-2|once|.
CASTLDGIHGYTF
TGTGCCAGTACCCTGGACGGGATCCATGGCTACACCTTC
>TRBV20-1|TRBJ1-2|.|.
CSARDPRLPPDYGYTF
TGCAGTGCTAGAGACCCAAGGCTCCCCCCCGACTATGGCTACACCTTC
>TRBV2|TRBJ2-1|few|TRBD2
CASSARGLGYNEQFF
TGTGCCAGCAGTGCGCGGGGGTTAGGTTACAATGAGCAGTTCTTC
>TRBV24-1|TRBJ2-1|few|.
CATSDSGLFYNEQFF
TGTGCCACCAGTGACTCCGGACTCTTTTACAATGAGCAGTTCTTC
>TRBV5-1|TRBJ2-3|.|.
CASRPQSTDTQYF
TGCGCCAGCCGACCGCAGAGCACAGATACGCAGTATTTT
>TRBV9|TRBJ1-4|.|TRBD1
CASSVGDRVNEKLFF
TGTGCCAGCAGCGTAGGGGACAGGGTGAATGAAAAACTGTTTTTT
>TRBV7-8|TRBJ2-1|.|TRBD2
CASSSPRTSGSYNEQFF
TGTGCCAGCAGCTCCCCCAGGACTAGCGGATCCTACAATGAGCAGTTCTTC
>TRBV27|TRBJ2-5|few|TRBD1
CASPRGRLIWFF
TGTGCCAGCCCCAGGGGGCGGTTAATATGGTTCTTC
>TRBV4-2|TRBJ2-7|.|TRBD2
CASSQAPAGEQYEQYF
TGTGCCAGCAGCCAAGCCCCAGCGGGGGAACAATACGAGCAGTACTTC
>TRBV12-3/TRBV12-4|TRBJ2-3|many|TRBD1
CASSHRDRGADTQYF
TGTGCCAGCAGCCATCGGGACAGGGGCGCAGATACGCAGTATTTT
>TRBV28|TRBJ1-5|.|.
CASSSPRGSNQPQHF
TGTGCCAGCAGTTCCCCCCGGGGTAGCAATCAGCCCCAGCATTTT
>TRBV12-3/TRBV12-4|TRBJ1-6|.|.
CASSPRPNSPLHF
TGTGCCAGCAGTCCCCGGCCGAATTCACCCCTCCACTTT
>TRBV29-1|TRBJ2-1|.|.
CSVETREQFF
TGCAGCGTTGAAACGCGGGAGCAGTTCTTC
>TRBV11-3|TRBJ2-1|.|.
CASSSGSTRGGNEQFF
TGTGCCAGCAGCTCAGGAAGTACTAGGGGGGGAAATGAGCAGTTCTTC
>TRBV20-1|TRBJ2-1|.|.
CSARLGGNEQFF
TGCAGTGCCCGACTAGGGGGCAATGAGCAGTTCTTC
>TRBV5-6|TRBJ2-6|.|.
CAGSGPSSGANVLTF
TGTGCCGGCAGCGGACCTAGCTCTGGGGCCAACGTCCTGACTTTC